Below are 2 T cell receptor beta chains sequenced from a single sample in a study of T cell clonality in common variable immunodeficiency. The table came from immunoSEQ multiplex PCR; TCRdb's copy has only in-frame clones and leaves some out. The sample shows roughly 32,000 clones, none of them appearing just once. The specimen sequenced was peripheral blood mononuclear cells. The receptor set was obtained from a person aged 18-70 years in good health.

This clone was detected many times. The read stops 3 residues short of the end of the CDR3; the missing end is completed from the germline J gene. The rearrangement uses TRBV19 and TRBJ2-7; unclear D gene. The V and J ends lost 5 bases and 3 bases respectively, with 14 bases between them. Per germline, CDR1 LNHDA and CDR2 SQIVND (reference sequence). CDR3 size: 14 residues. The CDR3 sequence is CASSARISNYEQYF. The CDR3 bases that were read are TGTGCCAGTAGTGCCAGGATATCAAACTACGAG.

This clone occurred a few times. The observed sequence ends 3 residues before the CDR3 terminus, with the missing tail filled in from the germline J gene. The genes are TRBV11-2 and TRBJ2-5, with unresolved D. This CDR3 region has 14 residues. CDR1 and CDR2 (germline): SGHAT, FQNNGV. V was trimmed by 0 bases and J by 7 bases, leaving 12 bases between them. The CDR3 region is CASSLEETGSTQYF. The covered CDR3 bases are TGTGCCAGCAGCTTAGAGGAGACCGGGTCGACC.